This is a list of T cell receptor beta chains from one sample in a study of shared clonotypes between healthy human individuals. The table came from immunoSEQ multiplex PCR; TCRdb's copy has only in-frame clones and leaves some out. The data contain approximately 1.9 million clones, about 94% of them singletons. The specimen sequenced was naive CD8+ T cells from PBMCs. These receptors were collected from a man aged 18-30 years in good health. Some clones in this sample may be carry-over from other donors' samples. Each CDR3 is given with its conserved first and last residue. Each record gives: V gene, D gene, J gene, clone size, CDR3 DNA, CDR3 protein. The D gene is left open where the match is weak. A clone size is listed for some rows: how often the clone was seen (once, few, many), or a class if it is expanded.

v_call: TRBV27
d_call: TRBD2
j_call: TRBJ2-7
clone_size: NA
cdr3_nt: TGTGCCAGCTCCCTGATCATTAGCGGGAATGGATACGAGCAGTACTTC
cdr3_aa: CASSLIISGNGYEQYF

v_call: TRBV9
d_call: NA
j_call: TRBJ2-3
clone_size: once
cdr3_nt: TGTGCCAGCAGCGTAGCGGGCGGGCGAGGATCAGATACGCAGTATTTT
cdr3_aa: CASSVAGGRGSDTQYF

v_call: TRBV28
d_call: NA
j_call: TRBJ2-7
clone_size: NA
cdr3_nt: TGTGCCAGCAGTACGGACGGATCCTACGAGCAGTACTTC
cdr3_aa: CASSTDGSYEQYF

v_call: TRBV5-6
d_call: TRBD1
j_call: TRBJ2-7
clone_size: NA
cdr3_nt: TGTGCCAGCAGCCCCAACCCGGACAGGGAGCAGTACTTC
cdr3_aa: CASSPNPDREQYF

v_call: TRBV29-1
d_call: TRBD1
j_call: TRBJ2-1
clone_size: NA
cdr3_nt: TGCAGCGCTCCGGGACAGGGGGCGTACAATGAGCAGTTCTTC
cdr3_aa: CSAPGQGAYNEQFF

v_call: TRBV29-1
d_call: NA
j_call: TRBJ2-1
clone_size: NA
cdr3_nt: TGCAGCATCCGACACCGACGGGGTGAGCAGTTCTTC
cdr3_aa: CSIRHRRGEQFF

v_call: TRBV2
d_call: TRBD1
j_call: TRBJ1-1
clone_size: NA
cdr3_nt: TGTGCCATCCAGAAGAGGACAGGTGTGAACACTGAAGCTTTCTTT
cdr3_aa: CAIQKRTGVNTEAFF

v_call: TRBV6-1
d_call: NA
j_call: TRBJ2-1
clone_size: NA
cdr3_nt: TGTGCCAGCGTGACGGGGATGAGCAATGAGCAGTTCTTC
cdr3_aa: CASVTGMSNEQFF

v_call: TRBV27
d_call: NA
j_call: TRBJ1-2
clone_size: NA
cdr3_nt: TGTGCCAGCAGTTTACGGGGGCGTCGGGACTATGGCTACACCTTC
cdr3_aa: CASSLRGRRDYGYTF

v_call: TRBV7-9
d_call: TRBD2
j_call: TRBJ2-7
clone_size: NA
cdr3_nt: TGTGCCAGCAGCTTAGGGACTAGCGGTTTGTCCTACGAGCAGTACTTC
cdr3_aa: CASSLGTSGLSYEQYF

v_call: TRBV27
d_call: TRBD1
j_call: TRBJ2-3
clone_size: NA
cdr3_nt: TGTGCCAGCAGTCACCTCCCGGGACAGGGCCTTCCCACAGATACGCAGTATTTT
cdr3_aa: CASSHLPGQGLPTDTQYF

v_call: TRBV5-6
d_call: NA
j_call: TRBJ2-7
clone_size: NA
cdr3_nt: TGTGCCAGCAGCTACGACGGACCCCGCGAGCAGTACTTC
cdr3_aa: CASSYDGPREQYF

v_call: TRBV7-9
d_call: TRBD2
j_call: TRBJ2-1
clone_size: NA
cdr3_nt: TGTGCCAGCAGCTTTCCCGGGGGGGACGTTGAGCAGTTCTTC
cdr3_aa: CASSFPGGDVEQFF

v_call: TRBV6-5
d_call: TRBD1
j_call: TRBJ1-5
clone_size: NA
cdr3_nt: TGTGCCAGCAGTCAGGGGGCTGGGGTCAATCAGCCCCAGCATTTT
cdr3_aa: CASSQGAGVNQPQHF

v_call: TRBV19
d_call: TRBD2
j_call: TRBJ2-1
clone_size: NA
cdr3_nt: TGTGCCAGTAGCTGGTCGGGCGGGAGCTCCAATGAGCAGTTCTTC
cdr3_aa: CASSWSGGSSNEQFF

v_call: TRBV27
d_call: NA
j_call: TRBJ1-1
clone_size: NA
cdr3_nt: TGTGCCAGCAGTCTTAGTGGGGCGAACACTGAAGCTTTCTTT
cdr3_aa: CASSLSGANTEAFF

v_call: TRBV6-1
d_call: NA
j_call: TRBJ2-7
clone_size: NA
cdr3_nt: TGTGCCAGCAGATCTACTAGTGAGGGTTCCTACGAGCAGTACTTC
cdr3_aa: CASRSTSEGSYEQYF

v_call: TRBV5-5
d_call: NA
j_call: TRBJ1-3
clone_size: NA
cdr3_nt: TGTGCCAGCAGCTTGGACAGGGCCGCAAACACCATATATTTT
cdr3_aa: CASSLDRAANTIYF

v_call: TRBV6-6
d_call: NA
j_call: TRBJ2-2
clone_size: NA
cdr3_nt: TGTGCCAGCAGTTACACCCTTGGGGCCGGGGAGCTGTTTTTT
cdr3_aa: CASSYTLGAGELFF

v_call: TRBV15
d_call: NA
j_call: TRBJ2-1
clone_size: once
cdr3_nt: TGTGCCACCAGCAGTTTAAAGAGTGAGCAGTTCTTC
cdr3_aa: CATSSLKSEQFF

v_call: TRBV30
d_call: NA
j_call: TRBJ1-1
clone_size: NA
cdr3_nt: TGTGCCTGGAGACAGACAGCGAACACTGAAGCTTTCTTT
cdr3_aa: CAWRQTANTEAFF

v_call: TRBV7-9
d_call: NA
j_call: TRBJ2-7
clone_size: NA
cdr3_nt: TGTGCCAGCAGCTTAAGGACGGGGCTACCAAGCTCCTACGAGCAGTACTTC
cdr3_aa: CASSLRTGLPSSYEQYF

v_call: TRBV27
d_call: TRBD2
j_call: TRBJ2-2
clone_size: NA
cdr3_nt: TGTGCCAGCAGTTTATCTCTAGCGGGAGCTCGGACCGGGGAGCTGTTTTTT
cdr3_aa: CASSLSLAGARTGELFF

v_call: TRBV6-5
d_call: NA
j_call: TRBJ2-7
clone_size: NA
cdr3_nt: TGTGCCAGCAGTTACTCTTGGGACTTCCCAACCTACGAGCAGTACTTC
cdr3_aa: CASSYSWDFPTYEQYF

v_call: TRBV27
d_call: TRBD1
j_call: TRBJ1-1
clone_size: NA
cdr3_nt: TGTGCCAGCAGTCCGCTCGGGACAGGGGGCACTGAAGCTTTCTTT
cdr3_aa: CASSPLGTGGTEAFF

v_call: TRBV7-9
d_call: NA
j_call: TRBJ2-6
clone_size: NA
cdr3_nt: TGTGCCAGCAGCCGTGGAGTAACTAGCTCTGGGGCCAACGTCCTGACTTTC
cdr3_aa: CASSRGVTSSGANVLTF

v_call: TRBV5-5
d_call: TRBD2
j_call: TRBJ2-5
clone_size: NA
cdr3_nt: TGTGCCAGCAGCCCCTCACTAGCGGGAGACGGAGAGACCCAGTACTTC
cdr3_aa: CASSPSLAGDGETQYF

v_call: TRBV19
d_call: NA
j_call: TRBJ1-4
clone_size: once
cdr3_nt: TGTGCCAGTACCCCGTTGGGGGGTGAAAAACTGTTTTTT
cdr3_aa: CASTPLGGEKLFF

v_call: TRBV11-1
d_call: NA
j_call: TRBJ2-1
clone_size: NA
cdr3_nt: TGTGCCAGCACCTTTGAGGGTGAGCAGTTCTTC
cdr3_aa: CASTFEGEQFF

v_call: TRBV19
d_call: NA
j_call: TRBJ2-1
clone_size: NA
cdr3_nt: TGTGCCAGTAGGACCGGACACTATTCCTACAATGAGCAGTTCTTC
cdr3_aa: CASRTGHYSYNEQFF

v_call: TRBV2
d_call: NA
j_call: TRBJ1-4
clone_size: NA
cdr3_nt: TGTGCCAGCAGTGTGAACTTGGGGGAAGGTGAAAAACTGTTTTTT
cdr3_aa: CASSVNLGEGEKLFF

v_call: TRBV5-1
d_call: TRBD2
j_call: TRBJ2-7
clone_size: NA
cdr3_nt: TGCGCCAGCAACAGCGGGGGTGACTACGAGCAGTACTTC
cdr3_aa: CASNSGGDYEQYF

v_call: TRBV19
d_call: NA
j_call: TRBJ2-7
clone_size: NA
cdr3_nt: TGTGCCAGTAGTATCGTCGACTCTGGCGAGCAGTACTTC
cdr3_aa: CASSIVDSGEQYF

v_call: TRBV7-9
d_call: TRBD1
j_call: TRBJ2-2
clone_size: NA
cdr3_nt: TGTGCCAGCTGGGAAGCCCGGCTGGTCAGGGGGTCTGGGGAGCTGTTTTTT
cdr3_aa: CASWEARLVRGSGELFF

v_call: TRBV6-6
d_call: NA
j_call: TRBJ1-5
clone_size: NA
cdr3_nt: TGTGCCAGCATGGGGGGACTATATCAGCTCCCCCAGCATTTT
cdr3_aa: CASMGGLYQLPQHF

v_call: TRBV7-9
d_call: NA
j_call: TRBJ2-1
clone_size: NA
cdr3_nt: TGTGCCAGCAGCCTAGGTCACAATGAGCAGTTCTTC
cdr3_aa: CASSLGHNEQFF

v_call: TRBV7-8
d_call: NA
j_call: TRBJ2-7
clone_size: NA
cdr3_nt: TGTGCCAGCAGACTTGCCGGAGGCGGGGAAATAGACGAGCAGTACTTC
cdr3_aa: CASRLAGGGEIDEQYF

v_call: TRBV7-2
d_call: TRBD1
j_call: TRBJ1-5
clone_size: NA
cdr3_nt: TGTGCCAGCAGCTTAGGGACAGGGAGGAATCAGCCCCAGCATTTT
cdr3_aa: CASSLGTGRNQPQHF

v_call: TRBV15
d_call: NA
j_call: TRBJ1-1
clone_size: NA
cdr3_nt: TGTGCCACCAGCAGAGATTGGTCCCCCCGGGAGGGCGCTGAAGCTTTCTTT
cdr3_aa: CATSRDWSPREGAEAFF

v_call: TRBV14
d_call: NA
j_call: TRBJ2-1
clone_size: NA
cdr3_nt: TGTGCCAGCAGCCACGGGGACTGGAACTACAATGAGCAGTTCTTC
cdr3_aa: CASSHGDWNYNEQFF

v_call: TRBV4-3
d_call: TRBD1
j_call: TRBJ2-5
clone_size: NA
cdr3_nt: TGCGCCAGCAGCCAGGGGACAGGGTCTCGAGAGACCCAGTACTTC
cdr3_aa: CASSQGTGSRETQYF

v_call: TRBV5-1
d_call: TRBD2
j_call: TRBJ2-2
clone_size: NA
cdr3_nt: TGCGCCAGCAGCTTGTCGGGGGCGGGAGGTAACACCGGGGAGCTGTTTTTT
cdr3_aa: CASSLSGAGGNTGELFF

v_call: TRBV27
d_call: NA
j_call: TRBJ2-5
clone_size: NA
cdr3_nt: TGTGCCAGCAGGGGGGGATGGAAAGAGACCCAGTACTTC
cdr3_aa: CASRGGWKETQYF

v_call: TRBV4-3
d_call: TRBD2
j_call: TRBJ2-3
clone_size: NA
cdr3_nt: TGCGCCAGCAGCCAAGATGGACTAGCGGGAGCATCAGATACGCAGTATTTT
cdr3_aa: CASSQDGLAGASDTQYF

v_call: TRBV4-1
d_call: NA
j_call: TRBJ1-2
clone_size: once
cdr3_nt: TGCGCCAGCAGCCAGGTGGTCGGGAGCTATGGCTACACCTTC
cdr3_aa: CASSQVVGSYGYTF

v_call: TRBV5-1
d_call: NA
j_call: TRBJ2-2
clone_size: NA
cdr3_nt: TGCGCCAGCAGCTTGACCGTTCCGCCCCGGGCCGGGGAGCTGTTTTTT
cdr3_aa: CASSLTVPPRAGELFF

v_call: TRBV9
d_call: NA
j_call: TRBJ1-1
clone_size: NA
cdr3_nt: TGTGCCAGCAGCGTAGGACGGTACACTGAAGCTTTCTTT
cdr3_aa: CASSVGRYTEAFF

v_call: TRBV27
d_call: NA
j_call: TRBJ1-2
clone_size: NA
cdr3_nt: TGTGCCAGCAGTTTATCCTACCCAGGGAACAACTATGGCTACACCTTC
cdr3_aa: CASSLSYPGNNYGYTF

v_call: TRBV5-4
d_call: NA
j_call: TRBJ2-5
clone_size: NA
cdr3_nt: TGTGCCAGCAGCTTAGCCCGGGAGCTTTGGCAAGAGACCCAGTACTTC
cdr3_aa: CASSLARELWQETQYF

v_call: TRBV6-5
d_call: NA
j_call: TRBJ2-2
clone_size: NA
cdr3_nt: TGTGCCAGCAGTTACTCGGAGGGGCCGGCCGGGGAGCTGTTTTTT
cdr3_aa: CASSYSEGPAGELFF

v_call: TRBV27
d_call: TRBD1
j_call: TRBJ2-6
clone_size: NA
cdr3_nt: TGTGCCAGCAGGACAGGGTACTCTGGGGCCAACGTCCTGACTTTC
cdr3_aa: CASRTGYSGANVLTF

v_call: TRBV7-8
d_call: TRBD1
j_call: TRBJ1-1
clone_size: NA
cdr3_nt: TGTGCCAGCATCCCCGAAACAGGGGTGAACACTGAAGCTTTCTTT
cdr3_aa: CASIPETGVNTEAFF

v_call: TRBV25-1
d_call: TRBD1
j_call: TRBJ1-4
clone_size: NA
cdr3_nt: TGTGCCAGCAGTGCCACAGGGGGGTATGAAAAACTGTTTTTT
cdr3_aa: CASSATGGYEKLFF

v_call: TRBV13
d_call: NA
j_call: TRBJ2-2
clone_size: NA
cdr3_nt: TGTGCCAGCAAAGGGGAGCCCCACGGGGAGCTGTTTTTT
cdr3_aa: CASKGEPHGELFF

v_call: TRBV6-6
d_call: NA
j_call: TRBJ2-7
clone_size: once
cdr3_nt: TGTGCCAGCAGTTACATGGGGGGCGCAGGTGACTACGAGCAGTACTTC
cdr3_aa: CASSYMGGAGDYEQYF

v_call: TRBV9
d_call: NA
j_call: TRBJ2-1
clone_size: NA
cdr3_nt: TGTGCCAGCAGCCCCCCAGTGGGGCGACCCTCCTACAATGAGCAGTTCTTC
cdr3_aa: CASSPPVGRPSYNEQFF

v_call: TRBV28
d_call: NA
j_call: TRBJ2-7
clone_size: NA
cdr3_nt: TGTGCCAGCAGTTTTCTAGGACTTCAACGGCAGTACGAGCAGTACTTC
cdr3_aa: CASSFLGLQRQYEQYF

v_call: TRBV9
d_call: NA
j_call: TRBJ2-7
clone_size: NA
cdr3_nt: TGTGCCAGCAGCACCAGGGCCCGCGACGAGCAGTACTTC
cdr3_aa: CASSTRARDEQYF